One sample yielded the 3 T cell receptor beta chains listed below, sequenced in a study of cytomegalovirus exposure and HLA in healthy donors. PCR used 60 Vbeta primers and 13 Jbeta primers. The data were produced by immunoSEQ multiplex PCR, yet TCRdb's version contains in-frame clones alone and is incomplete. The data show some 150,000 clones, around 80% seen once. Sequencing was performed on PBMCs. These receptors were taken from a man aged 18 to 30 in good health and CMV-seropositive.

The chain carries TRBV27 and TRBJ2-7; a weak D match, TRBD1 (5 bases). There are 14 residues in the CDR3. The germline V gene encodes CDR1 MNHEY and CDR2 SMNVEV (reference sequence). V lost 0 bases and J 2 bases, leaving 8 bases between the germline ends. The CDR3 loop is CASSLSPGPYEQYF. The CDR3 DNA follows: TGTGCCAGCAGTTTATCCCCAGGGCCCTACGAGCAGTACTTC.

This chain links TRBV5-4 with TRBJ1-4; D is undetermined. CDR1 is SGHNT and CDR2 is YYREEE in the germline V gene (reference sequence). Trimming took 3 bases from V and 6 from J, leaving 15 bases between them. The CDR3 is 15 residues long. The CDR3 region is CASSSGGLIDEKLFF. The DNA for the CDR3 is TGTGCCAGCAGCTCCGGAGGTTTGATTGATGAAAAACTGTTTTTT. The whole variable domain, filled in from reference TRBV5-4 and TRBJ1-4, reads ETGVTQSPTHLIKTRGQQVTLRCSSQSGHNTVSWYQQALGQGPQFIFQYYREEENGRGNFPPRFSGLQFPNYSSELNVNALELDDSALYLCASSSGGLIDEKLFFGSGTQLSVL.

V is TRBV5-1 and J is TRBJ2-2; D gene ambiguous. CDR3 length: 14 amino acids. Trimming took 0 bases from V and 3 from J, leaving 6 bases between them. CDR1 is SGHRS and CDR2 is YFSETQ in the germline V gene. Written as DNA, the CDR3 is TGCGCCAGCAGCTTGGGTGACTACACCGGGGAGCTGTTTTTT. It specifies CASSLGDYTGELFF.